These 20 T cell receptor beta chains share one sample of origin, sequenced in a study of OX40 agonist ivuxolimab in advanced cancers. Generated by immunoSEQ multiplex PCR, the TCRdb table keeps only in-frame clones and is missing some. Here the sample spans over 100,000 clones, around 89% being singletons. This sample comprised CD4+ or CD8+ T cells sorted from blood, obtained in a trial of the OX40 agonist ivuxolimab. These receptors were collected from an adult with an advanced solid tumor such as melanoma, head and neck, liver or kidney cancer.

CDR3 coding DNA: TGTGCCAGTAGTATAGGGGACAGGGTGACAGATACGCAGTATTTT. It yields the protein CASSIGDRVTDTQYF. The chain is built from TRBV19 and TRBJ2-3; 9 bases agree with TRBD1. Germline loops: CDR1 LNHDA, CDR2 SQIVND (reference sequence). The CDR3 length is 15 residues. After removal of 1 base from V and 3 bases from J, the junction contained 2 bases not matched to a gene.

The V call is TRBV7-2, the J call TRBJ2-1; 11 bases map to TRBD1. The germline CDR1 and CDR2 sequences are SGHTA and FQGNSA. V lost 6 bases to trimming and J lost 7 bases; unmatched junction nucleotides: 11. The CDR3 covers 16 residues. CDR3 loop: CASSRQGQGVTNEQFF. The CDR3 coding sequence is TGTGCCAGCAGTAGACAGGGACAGGGGGTCACAAATGAGCAGTTCTTC.

The chain links TRBV7-9 to TRBJ2-5; 10 bases align to TRBD2. Trimming took 0 bases from V and 5 from J; bases not matched to a gene: 3. CDR3 length equals 15 residues. The germline V gene encodes CDR1 SEHNR and CDR2 FQNEAQ (reference sequence). The CDR3, as DNA: TGTGCCAGCAGCTTAGCACTAGCGGGGCGGGAGACCCAGTACTTC. Translated, it gives CASSLALAGRETQYF.

The V gene is TRBV23-1, the J gene TRBJ2-7, with 7 bases identical to TRBD1. TRBV23-1 is filed as an ORF, its function uncertain. CDR3 length: 11 amino acids. Trimming took 10 bases from V and 2 from J; bases not matched to a gene: 2. This chain's CDR3 is CANQGAYEQYF. The DNA for the CDR3 is TGCGCCAATCAGGGGGCCTACGAGCAGTACTTC.

The chain has TRBV7-2 and TRBJ1-5, with a tentative D call TRBD1 (5 bases). The CDR3 is 15 amino acids. With 3 bases removed from V and 2 bases from J, the gap between germline ends came to 11 bases. Germline CDR1 reads SGHTA; CDR2 reads FQGNSA. The CDR3 protein is CASSFQGGGNQPQHF. The CDR3 DNA sequence: TGTGCCAGCAGCTTCCAGGGAGGGGGCAATCAGCCCCAGCATTTT.

The chain recombines TRBV5-1 with TRBJ2-7, with D possibly matching TRBD1 (7 bases). V lost 0 bases and J 3 bases, leaving 13 bases between the germline ends. Germline V lookup: CDR1 SGHRS, CDR2 YFSETQ. The CDR3 runs 15 residues. The CDR3 DNA reads TGCGCCAGCAGCTTGGGCGCAGGGGGGAACTACGAGCAGTACTTC. Amino acids: CASSLGAGGNYEQYF.

The rearrangement joins TRBV5-1 to TRBJ2-3, with 11 bases identical to TRBD2. Germline lookup yields CDR1 SGHRS and CDR2 YFSETQ. Unmatched junction bases numbered 10, after V lost 3 bases and J lost 4 bases. CDR3 length equals 17 residues. The CDR3 bases are TGCGCCAGCAGCTCCCGGGGTAGCGGGGGGGCATCAGATACGCAGTATTTT. Protein: CASSSRGSGGASDTQYF.

The genes are TRBV7-9 and TRBJ2-7; TRBD2 matches 7 bases. The germline V gene encodes CDR1 SEHNR and CDR2 FQNEAQ (reference sequence). Losses at the gene ends were 3 bases for V and 0 bases for J; bases not matched to a gene: 5. The CDR3 runs to 15 residues. The CDR3 DNA follows: TGTGCCAGCAGCTTGGGGGGGTCGTTCTCCTACGAGCAGTACTTC. Translation gives CASSLGGSFSYEQYF.

V is TRBV7-2 and J is TRBJ1-5; D might be TRBD1 (5 bases). Germline CDR1 reads SGHTA; CDR2 reads FQGNSA. This CDR3 contains 15 residues. Trimming cost V 3 bases and J 4 bases, with 13 bases left between them. CDR3 sequence (DNA): TGTGCCAGCAGCTTGATCAGGGAAGGGAATCAGCCCCAGCATTTT. Its protein is CASSLIREGNQPQHF.

The chain has TRBV2 and TRBJ2-7; unclear D gene. The germline V and J ends were trimmed by 3 bases and 3 bases, with 6 bases remaining between them. This CDR3 is built from 12 residues. Germline lookup yields CDR1 SNHLY and CDR2 FYNNEI. The CDR3 region is CASSDRFYEQYF. The CDR3 bases are TGTGCCAGCAGTGACAGATTCTACGAGCAGTACTTC.

Written as DNA, the CDR3 is TGTGCCAGCAGCGCCTCAGGGAGATCTAGCAATCAGCCCCAGCATTTT. Translated, it gives CASSASGRSSNQPQHF. The chain carries TRBV5-6 and TRBJ1-5, with a weak D call TRBD1 (5 bases). Per the germline V gene, CDR1 is SGHDT and CDR2 is YYEEEE. The CDR3 is 16 amino acids. Trimming took 4 bases from V and 0 from J, leaving 14 bases between them.

J is TRBJ1-4 and V is TRBV7-9; 7 bases agree with TRBD1. The germline CDR1 and CDR2 sequences are SEHNR and FQNEAQ (reference sequence). V lost 6 bases and J lost 0; bases outside the gene matches: 7. CDR3 size: 16 residues. The CDR3: CASRGGAGATNEKLFF. The DNA of the CDR3 is TGTGCCAGCAGAGGGGGCGCGGGTGCAACTAATGAAAAACTGTTTTTT.

The chain combines TRBV6-6 with TRBJ2-3; tentatively, D is TRBD1 or TRBD2 (5 bases each). The CDR3 totals 15 residues. With 2 bases removed from V and 5 bases from J, the gap between germline ends came to 14 bases. Germline CDR1 and CDR2: MNHNY and SVGAGI (reference sequence). In nucleotides, the CDR3 is TGTGCCAGCAGTTACGGGCCCTCAGGGAGAGATACGCAGTATTTT. Translating it yields CASSYGPSGRDTQYF.

A few counts support this clone. The genes are TRBV6-5 and TRBJ1-2; TRBD1 matches 7 bases. Germline V gene sequence: CDR1 MNHEY, CDR2 SVGAGI. V shed 7 bases and J 9 bases; nucleotides not matched to a gene: 8. The CDR3 runs to 12 residues. CDR3: CASNSGTESYTF. CDR3 DNA sequence: TGTGCCAGCAACTCAGGGACAGAAAGCTACACCTTC.

This chain connects TRBV2 to TRBJ1-1; D is possibly TRBD1 (5 bases). Germline V CDR1 and CDR2: SNHLY, FYNNEI. This CDR3 is 14 amino acids long. The V and J ends lost 2 bases and 2 bases respectively, with 9 bases between them. CDR3 region: CASSEYWGNTEAFF. Here the CDR3 DNA reads TGTGCCAGCAGTGAATACTGGGGCAACACTGAAGCTTTCTTT. Supplemented by reference TRBV2 and TRBJ1-1, the full variable domain reads EPEVTQTPSHQVTQMGQEVILRCVPISNHLYFYWYRQILGQKVEFLVSFYNNEISEKSEIFDDQFSVERPDGSNFTLKIRSTKLEDSAMYFCASSEYWGNTEAFFGQGTRLTVV.

This sequence joins TRBV5-1 and TRBJ2-3; D unresolved. V was clipped by 4 bases and J by 4 bases, with 13 bases between them. The length of the CDR3 is 14 residues. Germline assignment: CDR1 SGHRS and CDR2 YFSETQ. The CDR3 is CASSPSTPPDTQYF. CDR3 sequence (DNA): TGCGCCAGCAGCCCCTCAACCCCCCCAGATACGCAGTATTTT.

This clone is a singleton in its sample. The genes are TRBV7-2 and TRBJ2-7; maybe TRBD2 (5 bases). This CDR3 spans 12 amino acids. CDR1 and CDR2 from the germline V gene are SGHTA and FQGNSA. Trimming took off 2 bases at V and 5 bases at J, with 7 bases between the two ends. In DNA form, the CDR3 reads TGTGCCAGCAGCTTAATGAGGGACGAGCAGTACTTC. It codes for CASSLMRDEQYF.

The chain uses TRBV28 and TRBJ2-7, with 10 positions matching TRBD2. Germline V gene sequence: CDR1 MDHEN, CDR2 SYDVKM. The CDR3 contains 17 residues. Unmatched junction bases numbered 13, after V lost 3 bases and J lost 5 bases. In DNA, the CDR3 is TGTGCCAGCAGTTTCACCAGAAATAGCGGGGGGATTGACGAGCAGTACTTC. It encodes CASSFTRNSGGIDEQYF. Together with reference TRBV28 and TRBJ2-7, the CDR3 gives the full variable domain: DVKVTQSSRYLVKRTGEKVFLECVQDMDHENMFWYRQDPGLGLRLIYFSYDVKMKEKGDIPEGYSVSREKKERFSLILESASTNQTSMYLCASSFTRNSGGIDEQYFGPGTRLTVT.

This clone was counted once. The chain is built from TRBV2 and TRBJ2-5; D might be TRBD1 or TRBD2, each matching 5 bases. Germline-derived CDR1 and CDR2 are SNHLY and FYNNEI. The CDR3 is 14 residues long. Deletions cut 6 bases from V and 5 bases from J, with 16 bases between. As DNA, the CDR3 is TGTGCCAGCAGGTCCGGGACGATCAAGGAGACCCAGTACTTC. Translating it yields CASRSGTIKETQYF. The variable domain in full, with the rest retrieved from reference TRBV2 and TRBJ2-5, is EPEVTQTPSHQVTQMGQEVILRCVPISNHLYFYWYRQILGQKVEFLVSFYNNEISEKSEIFDDQFSVERPDGSNFTLKIRSTKLEDSAMYFCASRSGTIKETQYFGPGTRLLVL.

CDR3 amino acids: CASSLFGGNEQFF. The CDR3 bases are TGTGCCAGCAGTTTATTCGGGGGCAATGAGCAGTTCTTC. The chain is built from TRBV27 and TRBJ2-1; D is possibly TRBD2 (6 bases). Germline CDR1 and CDR2: MNHEY and SMNVEV (reference sequence). The ends were cut back, 1 base at V and 6 bases at J, with 7 bases in the middle. The CDR3 has 13 amino acids.